These 22 T cell receptor beta chains came from one sample sequenced in a study of blood T cell repertoires in COVID-19. Profiled with immunoSEQ multiplex PCR; TCRdb holds only in-frame clones, not every one. The repertoire holds about 410,000 clones, with 86% as singletons. Specimen: peripheral blood. All receptors come from a woman in her 30s with active or convalescent COVID-19.

V is TRBV10-3 and J is TRBJ1-2, with a tentative D call TRBD1 (5 bases). This CDR3 spans 12 amino acids. In germline, CDR1 is ENHRY, CDR2 SYGVKD. Deletions cut 4 bases from V and 8 bases from J, with 11 bases between. The CDR3 loop reads CAISGVGVGYTF. The CDR3 DNA follows: TGTGCCATCAGTGGTGTAGGGGTCGGCTACACCTTC.

The chain couples TRBV7-9 to TRBJ1-2; D gene ambiguous. Trimming took off 4 bases at V and 3 bases at J, with 12 bases between the two ends. Germline CDR1 and CDR2: SEHNR and FQNEAQ (reference sequence). The CDR3 totals 14 residues. CDR3 loop: CASSSGASDYGYTF. CDR3 nucleotides: TGTGCCAGCAGCTCAGGTGCGTCGGACTATGGCTACACCTTC.

The rearrangement joins TRBV7-2 to TRBJ1-4; D gene unclear. Germline V gives CDR1 SGHTA, CDR2 FQGNSA. The CDR3 extends over 14 amino acids. The germline V and J ends were trimmed by 1 base and 4 bases, with 7 bases remaining between them. The CDR3 sequence is CASSLGLFNEKLFF. Written as DNA, the CDR3 is TGTGCCAGCAGCTTAGGGCTGTTTAATGAAAAACTGTTTTTT.

Here the CDR3 DNA reads TGTGCCAGTAGTAATTTTGCAGGGAACACCGGGGAGCTGTTTTTT. It is translated as CASSNFAGNTGELFF. This chain uses TRBV19 with TRBJ2-2; D is uncertain. Trimming removed 4 bases at V and 1 base at J, with 10 bases between. The CDR3 spans 15 residues. Per germline, CDR1 LNHDA and CDR2 SQIVND (reference sequence). Using reference TRBV19 and TRBJ2-2 for the parts outside the CDR3, the full variable domain is DGGITQSPKYLFRKEGQNVTLSCEQNLNHDAMYWYRQDPGQGLRLIYYSQIVNDFQKGDIAEGYSVSREKKESFPLTVTSAQKNPTAFYLCASSNFAGNTGELFFGEGSRLTVL.

The rearrangement uses TRBV2 and TRBJ1-1; maybe TRBD1 (5 bases). Germline CDR1 SNHLY, CDR2 FYNNEI. CDR3 length equals 13 residues. V was shortened by 1 base and J by 7 bases, with 10 bases between the two germline ends. CDR3 nucleotide sequence: TGTGCCAGCAGTGAAGTAGGACACTTTGAAGCTTTCTTT. Amino acids: CASSEVGHFEAFF.

The V and J genes are TRBV5-3 and TRBJ1-3; 8 positions match TRBD1. TRBV5-3 is labeled an ORF, and its function is uncertain. With 4 bases clipped from V and 3 bases from J, the junction kept 9 bases outside the gene matches. The CDR3 length is 16 residues. The CDR3 here is CARSPRQGACGNTIYF. The CDR3 DNA is TGTGCCAGAAGCCCCAGGCAGGGGGCTTGTGGAAACACCATATATTTT.

This sequence joins TRBV7-9 and TRBJ2-3; 9 nucleotides align to TRBD2. The trim removed 0 bases at V and 0 bases at J, leaving 4 bases unmatched. The CDR3 is 17 amino acids. In germline, CDR1 is SEHNR, CDR2 FQNEAQ (reference sequence). CDR3 protein: CASSLAWLAGSTDTQYF. CDR3 DNA sequence: TGTGCCAGCAGCTTAGCGTGGCTAGCGGGGAGCACAGATACGCAGTATTTT.

The chain couples TRBV30 to TRBJ2-7, with 7 bases identical to TRBD1. The CDR3 contains 15 residues. Looked up from germline, CDR1 is GTSNPN and CDR2 is SVGIG (reference sequence). J was trimmed by 1 base and V by 3 bases; bases with no gene match: 9. Here the CDR3 DNA reads TGTGCCTGGAGGCACCAGGGGGATTATTCCTACGAGCAGTACTTC. It specifies CAWRHQGDYSYEQYF. Together with reference TRBV30 and TRBJ2-7, the CDR3 gives the full variable domain: SQTIHQWPATLVQPVGSPLSLECTVEGTSNPNLYWYRQAAGRGLQLLFYSVGIGQISSEVPQNLSASRPQDRQFILSSKKLLLSDSGFYLCAWRHQGDYSYEQYFGPGTRLTVT.

V is TRBV30 and J is TRBJ2-1; D may be TRBD1 (6 bases). The CDR3 sequence is 13 residues long. Germline CDR1 reads GTSNPN; CDR2 reads SVGIG (reference sequence). Trimming shortened V by 8 bases and J by 0 bases, and 11 bases separated the two germline ends. As DNA, the CDR3 is TGTGCCGGACAGCCGAGCTCCTACAATGAGCAGTTCTTC. Its protein is CAGQPSSYNEQFF.

As regards this clone: Mismatch with germline at one junction end may stem from a read error. This rearrangement joins TRBV29-1 to TRBJ1-2; D remains unclear. There are 10 residues in the CDR3. CDR1 and CDR2 (germline): SQVTM, ANQGSEA. The CDR3 here is CSVEESGYSF. The CDR3 nucleotides read TGCAGCGTTGAAGAATCGGGTTACTCCTTC.

This clone was seen only a few times. The rearrangement uses TRBV5-1 and TRBJ1-1; D possibly corresponds to TRBD1 (6 bases). V was shortened by 4 bases and J by 0 bases, with 13 bases between the two germline ends. This CDR3 region has 15 residues. The germline V gene has CDR1 SGHRS and CDR2 YFSETQ. CDR3: CASSLITGLNTEAFF. Here the CDR3 DNA reads TGCGCCAGCAGCCTCATTACAGGGTTGAACACTGAAGCTTTCTTT. Full variable domain (remainder filled in from reference TRBV5-1 and TRBJ1-1): KAGVTQTPRYLIKTRGQQVTLSCSPISGHRSVSWYQQTPGQGLQFLFEYFSETQRNKGNFPGRFSGRQFSNSRSEMNVSTLELGDSALYLCASSLITGLNTEAFFGQGTRLTVV.

This clone showed up just once. The rearrangement uses TRBV6-5 and TRBJ2-7; D possibly corresponds to TRBD2 (5 bases). Germline V gene sequence: CDR1 MNHEY, CDR2 SVGAGI. The germline V and J ends were trimmed by 2 bases and 3 bases, with 14 bases remaining between them. This CDR3 has 15 residues. CDR3 bases: TGTGCCAGCAGTTACAGCCCCCTAGGGAGCTACGAGCAGTACTTC. Translating it yields CASSYSPLGSYEQYF.

The rearrangement joins TRBV4-1 to TRBJ2-1; 9 nucleotides line up with TRBD2. Germline V gene data show CDR1 as MGHRA and CDR2 as YSYEKL. The CDR3 is 17 amino acids. V trimming: 2 bases; J trimming: 3 bases; junction bases outside the gene matches: 8. The chain's CDR3 is CASSQSTTSGNYNEQFF. The CDR3 DNA sequence: TGCGCCAGCAGCCAAAGTACGACTAGCGGAAACTACAATGAGCAGTTCTTC.

CDR3 bases: TGTGCCAGCAGTTTATCCGGACAGCAAAGTTATGAAGCTTTCTTT. Protein sequence: CASSLSGQQSYEAFF. The chain carries TRBV28 and TRBJ1-1; D is possibly TRBD1 (6 bases). The germline CDR1 and CDR2 sequences are MDHEN and SYDVKM. The CDR3 consists of 15 residues. V gave up 1 base and J gave up 7 bases, with 16 bases separating them.

The chain couples TRBV27 to TRBJ2-7; possibly TRBD1 for D (6 bases). Germline CDR1 MNHEY, CDR2 SMNVEV (reference sequence). The CDR3 runs to 13 residues. With 2 bases removed from V and 3 bases from J, the gap between germline ends came to 8 bases. The DNA for the CDR3 is TGTGCCAGCAGTTTAGCAGGGGTCTACGAGCAGTACTTC. It is translated as CASSLAGVYEQYF.

The CDR3 DNA reads TGCGCCAGCAGCTTGGACGCGAGTCCCGGAAACACCATATATTTT. It translates to CASSLDASPGNTIYF. The chain combines TRBV5-1 with TRBJ1-3; D remains unclear. Germline V lookup: CDR1 SGHRS, CDR2 YFSETQ. The CDR3 is 15 residues long. Trimming shortened V by 0 bases and J by 4 bases, and 11 bases separated the two germline ends. The full variable domain, with the rest looked up from reference TRBV5-1 and TRBJ1-3, is KAGVTQTPRYLIKTRGQQVTLSCSPISGHRSVSWYQQTPGQGLQFLFEYFSETQRNKGNFPGRFSGRQFSNSRSEMNVSTLELGDSALYLCASSLDASPGNTIYFGEGSWLTVV.

This clone was seen a handful of times. The CDR3 here is CASSIMGGGNQPQHF. The CDR3 DNA reads TGTGCCAGTAGTATAATGGGGGGGGGCAATCAGCCCCAGCATTTT. V usage is TRBV19 and J usage is TRBJ1-5; D is possibly TRBD1 (5 bases). Germline values: CDR1 LNHDA, CDR2 SQIVND (reference sequence). The V end lost 2 bases, the J end lost 2 bases, and 10 bases lay between the germline ends. This CDR3 contains 15 residues.

J is TRBJ1-2 and V is TRBV3-1 (or the pseudogene TRBV3-2); D may be TRBD1 (6 bases). Per germline, CDR1 LGHDT and CDR2 YNNKEL (reference sequence). The V and J ends lost 4 bases and 0 bases respectively, with 12 bases between them. CDR3 size: 15 residues. The CDR3 region is CASSPRTVPNYGYTF. The CDR3 nucleotides are TGTGCCAGCAGCCCCCGGACAGTTCCTAACTATGGCTACACCTTC.

This clone came up a few times. The chain couples TRBV4-1 to TRBJ2-1; 7 nucleotides match TRBD2. This CDR3 comprises 16 residues. The junction had 6 bases not matched to a gene; V was cut back by 0 bases and J by 4 bases. Germline CDR1 MGHRA, CDR2 YSYEKL. In nucleotides, the CDR3 is TGCGCCAGCAGCCAAGATGGCACTAGCGTTTACAATGAGCAGTTCTTC. Translation: CASSQDGTSVYNEQFF.

V and J are TRBV30 and TRBJ1-6; 10 positions match TRBD1. V trimming: 3 bases; J trimming: 10 bases; junction bases outside the gene matches: 3. Germline V gene sequence: CDR1 GTSNPN, CDR2 SVGIG (reference sequence). This CDR3 has 13 amino acids. The CDR3 DNA follows: TGTGCCTGGAGCGGGACAGGGGTATCACCCCTCCACTTT. Encoded protein: CAWSGTGVSPLHF.

This rearrangement joins TRBV27 to TRBJ1-6; 7 bases fit TRBD1. From germline, CDR1 is MNHEY and CDR2 SMNVEV (reference sequence). The CDR3 consists of 16 residues. V lost 6 bases and J lost 8; bases outside the gene matches: 13. As DNA, the CDR3 is TGTGCCAGCAGCAACACCGGGACAGCCGGCTATTCACCCCTCCACTTT. Amino acids: CASSNTGTAGYSPLHF.

This clone occurred once. V gene TRBV3-1 (or the pseudogene TRBV3-2) combines with J gene TRBJ2-7, with 10 bases identical to TRBD1. The CDR3 spans 14 residues. With 2 bases clipped from V and 7 bases from J, the junction kept 5 bases outside the gene matches. Germline CDR1 reads LGHDT; CDR2 reads YNNKEL (reference sequence). The CDR3: CASSQRDRGGEQYF. The CDR3 DNA sequence: TGTGCCAGCAGCCAACGGGACAGGGGTGGTGAGCAGTACTTC.